Below, 25 T cell receptor beta chains from the same sample are listed, as sequenced in a study of vaccination and CD4 T cells after COVID-19. Their antigens are not known. Sequenced with the Oncomine TCR Beta short-read assay was DNA taken from cultured CD4+ T cells. In TCRdb, the PCR reads were re-called with MiXCR into one record per CDR3 protein. Here the sample spans under 7,000 distinct CDR3 sequences, about a third being singletons. This sample's treatment: roughly nine-day PBMC culture with coronavirus spike peptide pools or control peptides (ViraFEST assay). Sequenced material: CD4+ T cells from blood, cultured in vitro, taken after SARS-CoV-2 vaccination. Source of these receptors: a human donor who had recovered from COVID-19.

This clonotype was detected only a few times. The chain employs TRBV7-8 and TRBJ1-5; no reliable D call. The CDR3 has 13 amino acids. V lost 7 bases, J lost 0 bases, and 7 bases lay in between. Per germline, CDR1 SGHVS and CDR2 FQNEAQ. DNA for the CDR3: TGTGCCAGCAAGAAGGGTAGCAATCAGCCCCAGCATTTT. Amino acids: CASKKGSNQPQHF.

This CDR3 is CASSWRETGELFF. The CDR3 DNA reads as TGTGCCAGCAGTTGGCGGGAGACCGGGGAGCTGTTTTTT. This chain uses TRBV6-5 with TRBJ2-2; 7 nucleotides line up with TRBD2. Germline CDR1 MNHEY, CDR2 SVGAGI. J lost 5 bases, V lost 4 bases, and 1 base had no gene match. This CDR3 is 13 amino acids long.

This clonotype was observed a few times. The V and J genes are TRBV6-1 and TRBJ2-7, with TRBD2 as a possible D gene (6 bases). Germline V CDR1 and CDR2: MNHNS, SASEGT. V dropped 2 bases and J dropped 2 bases, with 7 bases sitting between them. The CDR3 runs 13 residues. This CDR3 reads CASSETGAYEQYF. The CDR3 bases are TGTGCCAGCAGTGAAACGGGGGCCTACGAGCAGTACTTC.

In its sample, this clonotype was seen a few times. The V gene is TRBV28, the J gene TRBJ2-7; 13 nucleotides agree with TRBD2. CDR1 and CDR2 from the germline V gene are MDHEN and SYDVKM. This CDR3 contains 14 residues. With V trimmed by 8 bases and J by 3 bases, 4 bases remained unmatched. As DNA, the CDR3 is TGTGCCAGCGTGGGACTAGCGGGATTCTACGAGCAGTACTTC. Its translation is CASVGLAGFYEQYF.

Within the sample, this clonotype is large (0.1 to 1%). V gene TRBV6-1 combines with J gene TRBJ1-2; a weak D match, TRBD1 (5 bases). The germline V gene has CDR1 MNHNS and CDR2 SASEGT. Trimming cost V 4 bases and J 7 bases, with 16 bases left between them. This CDR3 has 14 residues. For the CDR3, the DNA is TGTGCCAGCAGTGGCCGGGACCCCCGGGCTGGCTACACCTTC. Its translation: CASSGRDPRAGYTF.

Sample share makes this clonotype medium-sized. The chain couples TRBV28 to TRBJ1-6, with 7 bases matching TRBD1. The CDR3 contains 16 residues. CDR1 and CDR2 from the germline V gene are MDHEN and SYDVKM. V was pared by 3 bases and J by 7 bases, with 9 bases of the junction left unmatched. CDR3 in DNA: TGTGCCAGCAGTTTCTCACAGGGGACGGGAAATTCACCCCTCCACTTT. Its protein product is CASSFSQGTGNSPLHF.

A few counts support this clonotype. The chain carries TRBV20-1 and TRBJ1-2; TRBD1 agrees at 12 bases. The V gene end was trimmed by 6 bases and the J gene end by 5 bases; junction bases not matched to a gene: 16. Germline CDR1 reads DFQATT; CDR2 reads SNEGSKA (reference sequence). This CDR3 is built from 17 residues. The CDR3 sequence: CSARGAGQGAVSYGYTF. In DNA form, the CDR3 reads TGCAGTGCAAGGGGGGCGGGACAGGGGGCCGTGTCGTATGGCTACACCTTC.

The CDR3 DNA sequence: TGCAGCGTTGACCCAGGGAGCACAGATACGCAGTATTTT. Amino acid sequence: CSVDPGSTDTQYF. The V call is TRBV29-1, the J call TRBJ2-3, with a weak D call TRBD1 (5 bases). The germline V gene has CDR1 SQVTM and CDR2 ANQGSEA. The CDR3 consists of 13 residues. V dropped 3 bases and J dropped 0 bases, with 7 bases sitting between them.

This clonotype has just a few counts. The V gene is TRBV7-2, the J gene TRBJ1-5; D not certain. Per the germline V gene, CDR1 is SGHTA and CDR2 is FQGNSA. The V and J ends lost 1 base and 5 bases respectively, with 9 bases between them. The CDR3 spans 14 residues. CDR3 nucleotides: TGTGCCAGCAGCTTAGAACAAGCATATCAGCCCCAGCATTTT. It yields the protein CASSLEQAYQPQHF.

The gene calls are TRBV7-9 and TRBJ2-3, with D perhaps TRBD1 (5 bases). With 5 bases removed from V and 6 bases from J, the gap between germline ends came to 18 bases. The CDR3 is made up of 15 amino acids. CDR1 is SEHNR, CDR2 FQNEAQ, per germline (reference sequence). Here the CDR3 reads CASSPWGIDADTQYF. CDR3 in DNA: TGTGCCAGCAGCCCCTGGGGCATAGATGCTGATACGCAGTATTTT.

The CDR3 sequence: CSARDRGTLSYEQYF. DNA for the CDR3: TGCAGTGCTAGAGATCGCGGGACACTTTCCTACGAGCAGTACTTC. The chain employs TRBV20-1 and TRBJ2-7, with D tentatively TRBD1 or TRBD2 (6 bases each). Germline CDR1 reads DFQATT; CDR2 reads SNEGSKA (reference sequence). V lost 0 bases and J lost 1, with 13 bases in between. The CDR3 is made up of 15 amino acids.

This clonotype rates as medium-sized. The chain couples TRBV19 to TRBJ1-5, with D tentatively TRBD1 (5 bases). Germline CDR1 LNHDA, CDR2 SQIVND (reference sequence). CDR3 size: 14 residues. Trimming pared 7 bases from V and 7 bases from J, leaving 17 bases between. The chain's CDR3 is CASKGGAVTQPQHF. In DNA, the CDR3 is TGTGCCAGTAAAGGAGGGGCAGTTACGCAGCCCCAGCATTTT.

The J gene is TRBJ2-7, the V gene TRBV20-1; D is undetermined. Germline CDR1 and CDR2: DFQATT and SNEGSKA (reference sequence). The CDR3 runs to 13 residues. The V gene lost 6 bases and the J gene lost 0 bases, with 12 bases spanning the gap. For the CDR3, the DNA is TGCAGTGCCATAGTAGGGCCCTCCTACGAGCAGTACTTC. Residues: CSAIVGPSYEQYF.

The chain has TRBV6-5 and TRBJ1-5, with D possibly matching TRBD1 (5 bases). The germline CDR1 and CDR2 sequences are MNHEY and SVGAGI. V gave up 0 bases and J gave up 7 bases, with 13 bases separating them. The CDR3 consists of 15 residues. Here the CDR3 reads CASSYSRERGQPQHF. CDR3 nucleotide sequence: TGTGCCAGCAGTTACTCGAGGGAACGGGGCCAGCCCCAGCATTTT.

The table lists this clonotype with a few counts. CDR3 nucleotides: TGTGCCACCAGTACGGCAGCGACGGAGACCCAGTACTTC. Translation gives CATSTAATETQYF. The J gene is TRBJ2-5, the V gene TRBV24-1; unclear D gene. The germline V gene has CDR1 KGHDR and CDR2 SFDVKD. The CDR3 runs to 13 residues. Trimming removed 6 bases from V and 5 bases from J, with 12 bases in between.

By sample share, this clonotype is large. The rearrangement links TRBV24-1 to TRBJ1-2; D not resolved. This CDR3 has 15 residues. Germline assignment: CDR1 KGHDR and CDR2 SFDVKD. V was cut by 5 bases and J by 0 bases, with 12 bases left in between. This CDR3 reads CATSAGERANYGYTF. CDR3 in DNA: TGTGCCACCAGTGCCGGGGAGAGAGCTAACTATGGCTACACCTTC.

By share, this clonotype counts as medium-sized. The chain uses TRBV7-9 and TRBJ2-2; 8 nucleotides agree with TRBD1. The ends lost 2 bases at V and 7 bases at J; junction bases unmatched: 9. This CDR3 comprises 16 residues. The germline CDR1 and CDR2 sequences are SEHNR and FQNEAQ (reference sequence). As DNA, the CDR3 is TGTGCCAGCAGCTTACGGGGACAGGCTGCCCTCGGGGAGCTGTTTTTT. Its translation is CASSLRGQAALGELFF. The entire variable domain, with the rest obtained from reference TRBV7-9 and TRBJ2-2, is as follows: DTGVSQNPRHKITKRGQNVTFRCDPISEHNRLYWYRQTLGQGPEFLTYFQNEAQLEKSRLLSDRFSAERPKGSFSTLEIQRTEQGDSAMYLCASSLRGQAALGELFFGEGSRLTVL.

The CDR3 DNA reads TGTGCCAGCAGCCACGCTAGCGGGAGGACAGATACGCAGTATTTT. This encodes CASSHASGRTDTQYF. This chain joins TRBV6-2 or TRBV6-3 and TRBJ2-3; 11 nucleotides match TRBD2. The V gene's germline CDR1 is MNHEY and CDR2 SVGEGT. Trimming at V came to 6 bases and at J to 3 bases, leaving 5 bases not matched to a gene. This CDR3 contains 15 residues.

This clonotype is labeled as medium-sized. The chain combines TRBV20-1 with TRBJ2-3; D gene uncertain. The V and J ends lost 5 bases and 2 bases respectively, with 11 bases between them. CDR3 length equals 13 residues. Per the germline V gene, CDR1 is DFQATT and CDR2 is SNEGSKA (reference sequence). The CDR3 spells CSAVMALTDTQYF. In nucleotides, the CDR3 is TGCAGTGCTGTGATGGCGCTCACAGATACGCAGTATTTT.

This clonotype is termed large. The chain joins TRBV7-2 to TRBJ1-6; D is perhaps TRBD1 (6 bases). The CDR3 spans 15 residues. V dropped 1 base and J dropped 10 bases, with 14 bases sitting between them. Germline loops: CDR1 SGHTA, CDR2 FQGNSA. The CDR3 nucleotides are TGTGCCAGCAGCTTAGAGAGGGGGGGGCAATCACCCCTCCACTTT. Amino acid sequence: CASSLERGGQSPLHF.

This clonotype was observed a handful of times. V gene TRBV10-3 combines with J gene TRBJ2-1; TRBD1 aligns across 7 bases. CDR1 is ENHRY, CDR2 SYGVKD, per germline. V gave up 0 bases and J gave up 7 bases; unmatched junction bases: 6. The CDR3 is made up of 15 amino acids. The CDR3 loop is CAISESRTGTNEQFF. The CDR3 DNA is TGTGCCATCAGTGAGTCGAGGACAGGTACGAATGAGCAGTTCTTC.

This clonotype was observed a few times. V is TRBV7-2 and J is TRBJ2-5, with a weak D call TRBD1 (6 bases). The CDR3 spans 13 residues. V was shortened by 3 bases and J by 5 bases, with 10 bases between the two germline ends. In germline, CDR1 is SGHTA, CDR2 FQGNSA. The CDR3 here is CASSLTRGETQYF. The CDR3 coding sequence is TGTGCCAGCAGCTTGACGAGGGGGGAGACCCAGTACTTC.

The rearrangement joins TRBV6-1 to TRBJ1-5, with a tentative D call TRBD1 (5 bases). This CDR3 has 12 amino acids. Trimming took off 7 bases at V and 5 bases at J, with 9 bases between the two ends. Per germline, CDR1 MNHNS and CDR2 SASEGT. The CDR3 is CASNQGYQPQHF. In DNA form, the CDR3 reads TGTGCCAGCAACCAGGGATATCAGCCCCAGCATTTT.

This clonotype was seen a handful of times. The chain has TRBV27 and TRBJ1-2; D remains ambiguous. V shed 3 bases and J shed 4 bases, with 9 bases lying between them. Per germline, CDR1 MNHEY and CDR2 SMNVEV (reference sequence). The CDR3 length is 13 residues. The chain's CDR3 is CASSLEGTYGYTF. CDR3 sequence (DNA): TGTGCCAGCAGTTTGGAGGGAACCTATGGCTACACCTTC.

The chain has TRBV20-1 and TRBJ1-6, with D perhaps matching TRBD1 (6 bases). The CDR3 runs to 12 residues. Trimming shortened V by 3 bases and J by 7 bases, and 7 bases separated the two germline ends. In germline, CDR1 is DFQATT, CDR2 SNEGSKA (reference sequence). CDR3 sequence reads: CSARDRNSPLHF. CDR3 in DNA: TGCAGTGCTAGGGACAGAAATTCACCCCTCCACTTT.